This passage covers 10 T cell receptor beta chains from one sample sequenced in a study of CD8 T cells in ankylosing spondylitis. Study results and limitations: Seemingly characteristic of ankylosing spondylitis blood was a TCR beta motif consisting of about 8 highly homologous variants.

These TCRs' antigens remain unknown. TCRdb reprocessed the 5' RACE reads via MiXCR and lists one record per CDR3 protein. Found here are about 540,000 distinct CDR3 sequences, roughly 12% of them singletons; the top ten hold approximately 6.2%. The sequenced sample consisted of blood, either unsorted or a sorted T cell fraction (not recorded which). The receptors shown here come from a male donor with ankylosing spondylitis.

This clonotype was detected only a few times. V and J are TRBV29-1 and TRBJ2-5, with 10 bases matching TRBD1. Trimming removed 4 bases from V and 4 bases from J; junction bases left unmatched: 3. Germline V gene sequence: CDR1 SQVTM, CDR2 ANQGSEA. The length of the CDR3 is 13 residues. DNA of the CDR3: TGCAGCGTTGGGACAGGGGGACGAGAGACCCAGTACTTC. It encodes CSVGTGGRETQYF.

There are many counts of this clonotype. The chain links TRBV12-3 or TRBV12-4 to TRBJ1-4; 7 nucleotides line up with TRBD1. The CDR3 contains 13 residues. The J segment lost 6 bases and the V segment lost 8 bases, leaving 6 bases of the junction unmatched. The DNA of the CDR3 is TGTGCCAGCCAACCCGGGACAGATGAAAAACTGTTTTTT. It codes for CASQPGTDEKLFF.

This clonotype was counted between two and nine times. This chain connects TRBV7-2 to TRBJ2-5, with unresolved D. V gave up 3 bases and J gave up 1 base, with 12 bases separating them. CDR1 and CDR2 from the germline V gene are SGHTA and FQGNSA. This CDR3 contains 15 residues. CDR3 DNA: TGTGCCAGCAGCTTCAGCGTTCTCAGCCAAGAGACCCAGTACTTC. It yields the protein CASSFSVLSQETQYF.

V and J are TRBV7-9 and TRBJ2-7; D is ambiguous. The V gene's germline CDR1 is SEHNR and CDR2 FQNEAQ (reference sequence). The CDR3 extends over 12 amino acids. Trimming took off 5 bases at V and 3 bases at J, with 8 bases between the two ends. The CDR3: CASSPWNYEQYF. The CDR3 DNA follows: TGTGCCAGCAGCCCCTGGAACTACGAGCAGTACTTC.

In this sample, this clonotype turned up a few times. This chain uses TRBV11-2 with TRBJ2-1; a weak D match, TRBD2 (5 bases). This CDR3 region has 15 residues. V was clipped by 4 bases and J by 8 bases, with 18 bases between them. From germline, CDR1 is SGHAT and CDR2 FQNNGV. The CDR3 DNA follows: TGTGCCAGCAGCTCCCTTAGGGCGGGTTCGGATGAGCAGTTCTTC. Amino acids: CASSSLRAGSDEQFF. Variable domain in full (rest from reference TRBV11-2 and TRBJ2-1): EAGVAQSPRYKIIEKRQSVAFWCNPISGHATLYWYQQILGQGPKLLIQFQNNGVVDDSQLPKDRFSAERLKGVDSTLKIQPAKLEDSAVYLCASSSLRAGSDEQFFGPGTRLTVL.

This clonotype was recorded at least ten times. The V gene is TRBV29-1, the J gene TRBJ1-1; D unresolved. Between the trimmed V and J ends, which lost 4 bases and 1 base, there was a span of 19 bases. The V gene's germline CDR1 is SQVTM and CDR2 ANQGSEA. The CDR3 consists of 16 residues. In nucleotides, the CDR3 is TGCAGCGTTGCCGAGACTTGGAAAGGACCGAACACTGAAGCTTTCTTT. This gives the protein CSVAETWKGPNTEAFF. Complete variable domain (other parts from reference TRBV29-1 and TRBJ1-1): SAVISQKPSRDICQRGTSLTIQCQVDSQVTMMFWYRQQPGQSLTLIATANQGSEATYESGFVIDKFPISRPNLTFSTLTVSNMSPEDSSIYLCSVAETWKGPNTEAFFGQGTRLTVV.

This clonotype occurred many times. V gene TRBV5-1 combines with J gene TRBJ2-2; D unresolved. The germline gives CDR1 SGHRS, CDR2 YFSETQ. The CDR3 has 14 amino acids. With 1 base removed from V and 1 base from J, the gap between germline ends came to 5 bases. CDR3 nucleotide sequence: TGCGCCAGCAGCTTGACTGAGAACACCGGGGAGCTGTTTTTT. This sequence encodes CASSLTENTGELFF.

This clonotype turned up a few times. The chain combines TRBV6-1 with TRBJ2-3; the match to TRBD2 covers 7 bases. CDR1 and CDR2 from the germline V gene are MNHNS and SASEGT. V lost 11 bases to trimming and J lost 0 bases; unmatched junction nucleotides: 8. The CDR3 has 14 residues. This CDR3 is CASRGGASTDTQYF. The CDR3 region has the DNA TGTGCCTCACGGGGAGGGGCAAGCACAGATACGCAGTATTTT.

In nucleotides, the CDR3 is TGCAGCGTTGAAAGAGGGGAAGGCTACACCTTC. It yields the protein CSVERGEGYTF. This chain connects TRBV29-1 to TRBJ1-2; TRBD1 is a possible D gene (5 bases). The V and J ends lost 2 bases and 8 bases respectively, with 9 bases between them. Per germline, CDR1 SQVTM and CDR2 ANQGSEA. The CDR3 consists of 11 residues.

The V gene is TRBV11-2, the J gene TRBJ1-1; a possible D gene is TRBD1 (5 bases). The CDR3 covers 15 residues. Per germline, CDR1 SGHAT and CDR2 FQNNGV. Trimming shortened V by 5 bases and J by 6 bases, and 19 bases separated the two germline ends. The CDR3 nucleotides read TGTGCCAGCAGCCCCCGGGGGGGACCCTTTTCTGAAGCTTTCTTT. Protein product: CASSPRGGPFSEAFF.